This T cell receptor beta chain was documented in a study of blood T cells in healthy people across ages. Regarding the study as a whole: PBMCs were not sorted, which prevented a conclusive comparison of naive versus antigen-experienced cells.

Caucasian, healthy and from Russia, the donors were aged between about 6 and 100. Extraction yielded at least 6 micrograms of total RNA per sample. The CDR3 runs 15 residues. CDR1 MDHEN and CDR2 SYDVKM come from the germline V gene. V shed 6 bases and J 5 bases; nucleotides not matched to a gene: 5. Combining a sample-barcoded 5' primer with a J-beta primer mix, a second PCR ran for about 7 to 11 cycles. Every cDNA molecule carried a tag from a template-switch adaptor bearing 12 random nucleotides. MiXCR, run by TCRdb on the 5' RACE reads, gives a single entry per CDR3 protein. Among 1.5 million to 2 million distinct CDR3 sequences listed, 28% were seen once. This clonotype was seen at least ten times. Its antigen is unknown.

This chain joins TRBV28 and TRBJ2-5; TRBD2 matches 14 bases. Sequencing was done on a sample of blood. The clonotype was recovered from a woman in her twenties or thirties in good health. CDR3 coding DNA: TGTGCCAGCAGCCCCGGGACTAGCGGGGGTGAGACCCAGTACTTC. This encodes CASSPGTSGGETQYF. Based on the CDR3 plus reference TRBV28 and TRBJ2-5, the full variable domain is DVKVTQSSRYLVKRTGEKVFLECVQDMDHENMFWYRQDPGLGLRLIYFSYDVKMKEKGDIPEGYSVSREKKERFSLILESASTNQTSMYLCASSPGTSGGETQYFGPGTRLLVL.